These 21 T cell receptor beta chains originate from one sample sequenced in a study of vaccination effects on CD4 cells after COVID-19. Using viral peptide pools, the ViraFEST assay grew out antigen-specific CD4+ T cells prior to sequencing. Once cultured for 10 days, the cells underwent separation to obtain CD4+ T cells. Vaccination of participants consisted of two doses of either the BNT162b2 or mRNA-1273 vaccine. Profiling relied on immunoSEQ multiplex PCR, and the TCRdb table lists in-frame clones only, not all of them. The sample gives under 25,000 clones, 75% to 85% of which show up once; 5.6% is in the top ten. For these TCRs, the target antigens are not known. Source: CD4+ T cells from PBMCs cultured with SARS-CoV-2 spike peptides, taken after COVID-19 vaccination. Every receptor here comes from a human donor who received a COVID-19 vaccine. Some clones in this sample may be carry-over from other donors' samples.

This clone was observed a single time. The chain uses TRBV5-4 and TRBJ1-2; TRBD1 matches at 7 bases. Germline V gene sequence: CDR1 SGHNT, CDR2 YYREEE (reference sequence). The V segment lost 4 bases and the J segment 6 bases; nucleotides outside the gene matches: 9. The CDR3 is 14 residues long. As DNA, the CDR3 is TGTGCCAGCAGCGGGGGACAGAAGTATAATGGCTACACCTTC. Protein: CASSGGQKYNGYTF.

The chain combines TRBV29-1 with TRBJ2-1, with 8 bases fitting TRBD1. The CDR3 contains 14 residues. Looked up from germline, CDR1 is SQVTM and CDR2 is ANQGSEA. V shed 4 bases, J shed 6 bases, and the junction held 8 bases outside the gene matches. In DNA, the CDR3 is TGCAGCGTTGTTTGGACAGGGTTTTGCAATGAGCAGTTCTTC. Translating gives CSVVWTGFCNEQFF.

This chain joins TRBV19 and TRBJ1-1; the D gene is possibly TRBD1 (6 bases). Trimming took 5 bases from V and 11 from J, leaving 18 bases between them. This CDR3 is 13 amino acids long. From germline, CDR1 is LNHDA and CDR2 SQIVND (reference sequence). The DNA for the CDR3 is TGTGCCAGTAGTGGGGTGGGGGCGAAGAAGGCTTTCTTT. This translates into CASSGVGAKKAFF.

J is TRBJ2-5 and V is TRBV24-1, with D maybe TRBD2 (5 bases). V was trimmed by 5 bases and J by 4 bases, leaving 10 bases between them. This CDR3 contains 13 residues. CDR1 is KGHDR and CDR2 is SFDVKD in the germline V gene. CDR3 sequence: CATSVTRGETQYF. The CDR3 DNA follows: TGTGCCACCAGTGTCACCCGGGGAGAGACCCAGTACTTC.

This clone was seen only a few times. The genes are TRBV5-6 and TRBJ1-6; D remains unclear. V was clipped by 4 bases and J by 8 bases, with 10 bases between them. This CDR3 is built from 13 residues. Looked up from germline, CDR1 is SGHDT and CDR2 is YYEEEE. The CDR3 coding sequence is TGTGCCAGCAGCCCGAAGTGGGATTCACCCCTCCACTTT. Translating it yields CASSPKWDSPLHF.

This clone was seen more than once but under ten times. CDR3 DNA: TGTGCCAGCTCACCGGGACGGACGTCAGGCACAGATACGCAGTATTTT. Translated: CASSPGRTSGTDTQYF. V usage is TRBV18 and J usage is TRBJ2-3; either TRBD1 or TRBD2 may fit D (5 bases each). Trimming pared 3 bases from V and 1 base from J, leaving 14 bases between. Germline CDR1 and CDR2: KGHSH and LQKENI. The CDR3 loop spans 16 amino acids. Full variable domain (outside the CDR3, taken from reference TRBV18 and TRBJ2-3): NAGVMQNPRHLVRRRGQEARLRCSPMKGHSHVYWYRQLPEEGLKFMVYLQKENIIDESGMPKERFSAEFPKEGPSILRIQQVVRGDSAAYFCASSPGRTSGTDTQYFGPGTRLTVL.

The rearrangement uses TRBV29-1 and TRBJ2-1; 13 nucleotides agree with TRBD2. V was pared by 4 bases and J by 7 bases, with 4 bases of the junction left unmatched. CDR1 and CDR2 from the germline V gene are SQVTM and ANQGSEA. The CDR3 totals 14 residues. The CDR3 nucleotides are TGCAGCGTTGTACTAGCGGGGGGGCGGAATGAGCAGTTCTTC. This encodes CSVVLAGGRNEQFF.

The chain recombines TRBV7-9 with TRBJ1-1; D gene ambiguous. This CDR3 spans 14 amino acids. Trimming stripped 1 base from V and 11 bases from J, with 17 bases between. Germline lookup yields CDR1 SEHNR and CDR2 FQNEAQ (reference sequence). The CDR3 loop is CASSLGTGTLSAFF. Here the CDR3 DNA reads TGTGCCAGCAGCTTAGGAACCGGTACCCTTTCCGCTTTCTTT.

This chain connects TRBV24-1 to TRBJ1-5; no reliable D call. The germline V and J ends were trimmed by 0 bases and 5 bases, with 28 bases remaining between them. Germline-derived CDR1 and CDR2 are KGHDR and SFDVKD. The CDR3 has 21 amino acids. This CDR3 reads CATSDLGQISLTAGKDQPQHF. The DNA for the CDR3 is TGTGCCACCAGTGATTTGGGCCAGATCAGTCTAACCGCCGGGAAAGATCAGCCCCAGCATTTT.

This rearrangement joins TRBV27 to TRBJ1-1, with D unresolved. The CDR3 has 13 amino acids. Germline V gives CDR1 MNHEY, CDR2 SMNVEV (reference sequence). V was cut by 6 bases and J by 13 bases, with 21 bases left in between. For the CDR3, the DNA is TGTGCCAGCAGCCGTGTCCCTTGGGTGTTGGGTTTCTTT. Its protein is CASSRVPWVLGFF.

This chain joins TRBV29-1 and TRBJ2-3, with unresolved D. The germline V gene encodes CDR1 SQVTM and CDR2 ANQGSEA. V was cut by 7 bases and J by 1 base, with 9 bases left in between. The CDR3 extends over 12 amino acids. The CDR3 loop is CSAGRRTDTQYF. CDR3 DNA: TGCAGCGCTGGACGCCGCACAGATACGCAGTATTTT.

The V gene is TRBV6-5, the J gene TRBJ2-7, with D perhaps matching TRBD2 (5 bases). Per germline, CDR1 MNHEY and CDR2 SVGAGI. V lost 0 bases, J lost 6 bases, and 9 bases lay in between. CDR3 length: 13 residues. The CDR3 nucleotides read TGTGCCAGCAGTTACTCTCGGGGTTCCGAGCAGTACGTC. Amino acids: CASSYSRGSEQYV.

The rearrangement joins TRBV24-1 to TRBJ1-5, with 9 bases fitting TRBD1. Germline CDR1 KGHDR, CDR2 SFDVKD. Unmatched junction bases numbered 3, after V lost 7 bases and J lost 3 bases. The CDR3 contains 14 residues. The CDR3 loop is CATRGQGFNQPQHF. Written as DNA, the CDR3 is TGTGCCACCAGAGGACAGGGGTTCAATCAGCCCCAGCATTTT.

The CDR3: CASSYSGRTGYTF. In DNA, the CDR3 is TGTGCCAGCAGTTACTCCGGCAGGACCGGCTACACCTTC. J is TRBJ1-2 and V is TRBV6-5; unclear D gene. Germline CDR1 and CDR2: MNHEY and SVGAGI. The CDR3 loop spans 13 amino acids. Trimming removed 0 bases from V and 8 bases from J, with 10 bases in between.

This clone was seen a few times. This rearrangement joins TRBV9 to TRBJ1-3; D is undetermined. The germline V gene has CDR1 SGDLS and CDR2 YYNGEE. The CDR3 loop spans 16 amino acids. Trimming took off 6 bases at V and 0 bases at J, with 16 bases between the two ends. As DNA, the CDR3 is TGTGCCAGCACCCAAGGAGGGATCCACTCTGGAAACACCATATATTTT. It specifies CASTQGGIHSGNTIYF.

The chain carries TRBV6-6 and TRBJ1-2, with a tentative D call TRBD1 (6 bases). The V gene lost 0 bases and the J gene lost 2 bases, with 7 bases spanning the gap. The CDR3 spans 14 residues. CDR1 and CDR2 from the germline V gene are MNHNY and SVGAGI (reference sequence). The CDR3 spells CASSYSGGNYGYTF. In DNA, the CDR3 is TGTGCCAGCAGTTACTCAGGGGGAAACTATGGCTACACCTTC.

V gene TRBV14 combines with J gene TRBJ2-7; D is undetermined. The CDR3 consists of 14 residues. Germline lookup yields CDR1 SGHDN and CDR2 FVKESK. Deletions cut 1 base from V and 6 bases from J, with 13 bases between. CDR3 amino acids: CASSQVQVGCEQYV. The CDR3 nucleotides are TGTGCCAGCAGCCAAGTCCAGGTAGGATGCGAGCAGTACGTC.

The chain uses TRBV6-6 and TRBJ2-5; D is unclear. The V gene lost 0 bases and the J gene lost 4 bases, with 15 bases spanning the gap. Germline V CDR1 and CDR2: MNHNY, SVGAGI (reference sequence). CDR3 length: 16 amino acids. CDR3 protein: CASSYSNSGPSETQYF. In nucleotides, the CDR3 is TGTGCCAGCAGTTACTCGAATTCAGGTCCGTCAGAGACCCAGTACTTC.

This chain connects TRBV9 to TRBJ2-5, with TRBD2 matching over 8 bases. The J segment lost 0 bases and the V segment lost 0 bases, leaving 7 bases of the junction unmatched. Germline V gene data show CDR1 as SGDLS and CDR2 as YYNGEE. The CDR3 spans 17 residues. The CDR3 is CASSVEVAGLYQETQYF. Here the CDR3 DNA reads TGTGCCAGCAGCGTAGAAGTAGCGGGGCTGTACCAAGAGACCCAGTACTTC.

The J gene is TRBJ2-3, the V gene TRBV19; 10 bases match TRBD2. Trimming at V came to 6 bases and at J to 5 bases, leaving 11 bases not matched to a gene. Germline CDR1 and CDR2: LNHDA and SQIVND (reference sequence). The CDR3 runs to 16 residues. The CDR3 sequence: CASRSQAGGSEDTQYF. CDR3 nucleotides: TGTGCCAGTAGGTCTCAAGCGGGGGGGTCCGAAGATACGCAGTATTTT.

The chain is built from TRBV5-1 and TRBJ1-3, with no clear D. The CDR3 spans 14 residues. Trimming pared 0 bases from V and 8 bases from J, leaving 12 bases between. Germline CDR1 and CDR2: SGHRS and YFSETQ. CDR3 coding DNA: TGCGCCAGCAGCTTGGATGGGGATAGGGACACCATATATTTT. It specifies CASSLDGDRDTIYF.